Presented here are 17 T cell receptor beta chains from one specimen sequenced in a study of beta chain features in type 1 diabetes. Overall study results and limits: TCRB CDR3s from Type 1 diabetes patients were moderately but significantly shorter in all four CD4+ subsets.

Their antigens remain unidentified. Expressed TCRB transcripts were sequenced because the entire RNA isolate underwent reverse transcription. Only in-frame clones appear in the TCRdb table, and some are missing; sequencing was by immunoSEQ multiplex PCR. The table records over 55,000 clones, around 50% of them present only once. Sequencing used Tregs from blood. These receptors originate from a middle-aged woman with type 1 diabetes.

This rearrangement joins TRBV4-1 to TRBJ2-1; D might be TRBD1 (6 bases). Germline V CDR1 and CDR2: MGHRA, YSYEKL. Trimming cost V 2 bases and J 4 bases, with 12 bases left between them. The CDR3 sequence is 15 residues long. The CDR3 is CASSQPDRIYNEQFF. The CDR3 DNA reads as TGCGCCAGCAGCCAACCTGACAGGATATACAATGAGCAGTTCTTC.

This clone was observed a few times. J is TRBJ2-7 and V is TRBV7-2; D perhaps matches TRBD1 (5 bases). The CDR3 is 15 residues long. The germline V gene encodes CDR1 SGHTA and CDR2 FQGNSA. Trimming stripped 2 bases from V and 3 bases from J, with 14 bases between. This chain's CDR3 is CASSLSGRAYYEQYF. DNA of the CDR3: TGTGCCAGCAGCTTAAGTGGCAGGGCCTACTACGAGCAGTACTTC. Supplemented by reference TRBV7-2 and TRBJ2-7, the full variable domain reads GAGVSQSPSNKVTEKGKDVELRCDPISGHTALYWYRQSLGQGLEFLIYFQGNSAPDKSGLPSDRFSAERTGGSVSTLTIQRTQQEDSAVYLCASSLSGRAYYEQYFGPGTRLTVT.

Only a few counts were recorded for this clone. The chain has TRBV5-1 and TRBJ1-1; D remains ambiguous. CDR1 is SGHRS and CDR2 is YFSETQ in the germline V gene. The CDR3 contains 15 residues. Deletions cut 0 bases from V and 1 base from J, with 10 bases between. For the CDR3, the DNA is TGCGCCAGCAGCTTGGAAGTTAGGAGGAACACTGAAGCTTTCTTT. Its translation is CASSLEVRRNTEAFF.

In its sample, this clone was seen many times. V gene TRBV7-9 combines with J gene TRBJ1-4; 7 bases match TRBD1. V was clipped by 2 bases and J by 8 bases; unmatched bases: 2. In germline, CDR1 is SEHNR, CDR2 FQNEAQ (reference sequence). The CDR3 covers 13 residues. CDR3 loop: CASSLTGEEKLFF. The DNA for the CDR3 is TGTGCCAGCAGCTTAACAGGGGAAGAAAAACTGTTTTTT.

This rearrangement joins TRBV5-1 to TRBJ1-1; TRBD1 is a possible D gene (5 bases). The CDR3 extends over 12 amino acids. With 4 bases removed from V and 8 bases from J, the gap between germline ends came to 12 bases. In germline, CDR1 is SGHRS, CDR2 YFSETQ. This CDR3 reads CASSPWRGEAFF. CDR3 DNA sequence: TGCGCCAGCAGCCCCTGGCGGGGCGAAGCTTTCTTT.

This clone has a single count. This CDR3 reads CASSLEADGVYTF. The CDR3 bases are TGCGCCAGCAGCTTGGAAGCGGACGGAGTCTACACCTTC. This chain uses TRBV5-1 with TRBJ1-2; no clear D. This CDR3 has 13 residues. Germline loops: CDR1 SGHRS, CDR2 YFSETQ. V lost 0 bases, J lost 10 bases, and 13 bases lay in between.

This clone has more than one count but fewer than ten. V usage is TRBV4-2 and J usage is TRBJ1-2; D perhaps matches TRBD1 (5 bases). This CDR3 has 16 amino acids. The ends were cut back, 0 bases at V and 6 bases at J, with 17 bases in the middle. CDR1 and CDR2 from the germline V gene are LGHNA and YNFKEQ. CDR3 residues: CASSQDGGVAGDGYTF. The CDR3 nucleotides read TGTGCCAGCAGCCAAGATGGGGGGGTAGCGGGGGATGGCTACACCTTC.

This chain joins TRBV5-1 and TRBJ2-7, with 9 bases aligning to TRBD2. In germline, CDR1 is SGHRS, CDR2 YFSETQ. V dropped 0 bases and J dropped 1; count of bases not matched to a gene: 11. The CDR3 has 18 amino acids. CDR3: CASSLEGAGGRGSYEQYF. In DNA form, the CDR3 reads TGCGCCAGCAGCTTGGAGGGCGCGGGGGGGCGGGGTTCCTACGAGCAGTACTTC.

This clone showed up just a few times. The gene calls are TRBV5-1 and TRBJ1-5, with a tentative D call TRBD1 (5 bases). This CDR3 is built from 16 residues. Germline CDR1 and CDR2: SGHRS and YFSETQ. The V gene lost 0 bases and the J gene lost 2 bases, with 12 bases spanning the gap. CDR3 sequence (DNA): TGCGCCAGCAGCTTGGAAGGCCCAGGGCGCAATCAGCCCCAGCATTTT. Protein sequence: CASSLEGPGRNQPQHF.

The sample holds a few counts of this clone. The rearrangement joins TRBV7-2 to TRBJ1-2; 8 bases agree with TRBD1. This CDR3 comprises 15 residues. Germline assignment: CDR1 SGHTA and CDR2 FQGNSA. Trimming at V came to 5 bases and at J to 3 bases, leaving 8 bases not matched to a gene. CDR3 sequence: CASSTRQGNDYGYTF. The DNA for the CDR3 is TGTGCCAGCAGCACAAGACAGGGGAACGACTATGGCTACACCTTC.

The chain employs TRBV5-1 and TRBJ1-1; D unclear. The CDR3 loop spans 14 amino acids. Per the germline V gene, CDR1 is SGHRS and CDR2 is YFSETQ. Trimming shortened V by 0 bases and J by 6 bases, and 12 bases separated the two germline ends. The CDR3 nucleotides read TGCGCCAGCAGCTTGGCCTTTAGTAGAGCTGAAGCTTTCTTT. Residues: CASSLAFSRAEAFF. Full variable domain (missing parts from reference TRBV5-1 and TRBJ1-1): KAGVTQTPRYLIKTRGQQVTLSCSPISGHRSVSWYQQTPGQGLQFLFEYFSETQRNKGNFPGRFSGRQFSNSRSEMNVSTLELGDSALYLCASSLAFSRAEAFFGQGTRLTVV.

This clone was observed a few times. The rearrangement links TRBV27 to TRBJ2-2; D gene unclear. The ends were cut back, 6 bases at V and 7 bases at J, with 6 bases in the middle. The CDR3 runs 11 residues. The germline V gene has CDR1 MNHEY and CDR2 SMNVEV (reference sequence). As DNA, the CDR3 is TGTGCCAGCAGGGCCTTCGGGGAGCTGTTTTTT. This gives the protein CASRAFGELFF.

The chain has TRBV10-3 and TRBJ2-3, with 10 bases lining up with TRBD2. Trimming removed 11 bases from V and 5 bases from J; junction bases left unmatched: 10. The CDR3 runs to 14 residues. Germline CDR1 reads ENHRY; CDR2 reads SYGVKD. The chain's CDR3 is CASRGSGGEDTQYF. CDR3 sequence (DNA): TGTGCCTCGAGGGGCAGCGGGGGGGAAGATACGCAGTATTTT.

The chain's CDR3 is CASSQEWQIPNYGYTF. CDR3 in DNA: TGCGCCAGCAGCCAAGAGTGGCAGATTCCGAACTATGGCTACACCTTC. The chain carries TRBV4-3 and TRBJ1-2; D is undetermined. The CDR3 consists of 16 residues. Trimming removed 0 bases from V and 2 bases from J, with 13 bases in between. In germline, CDR1 is LGHNA, CDR2 YSLEER.

This chain connects TRBV6-1 to TRBJ2-3; 9 positions match TRBD1. V gave up 7 bases and J gave up 1 base; unmatched junction bases: 6. This CDR3 contains 15 residues. Germline V CDR1 and CDR2: MNHNS, SASEGT. The CDR3 loop reads CASTDRGRGTDTQYF. The CDR3, as DNA: TGTGCCAGCACCGACAGGGGGAGGGGCACAGATACGCAGTATTTT.

CDR3 loop: CASSFGGVNTEAFF. CDR3 DNA: TGCGCCAGCAGCTTTGGAGGGGTGAACACTGAAGCTTTCTTT. The genes are TRBV5-1 and TRBJ1-1, with D tentatively TRBD1 (5 bases). Germline CDR1 reads SGHRS; CDR2 reads YFSETQ. V lost 2 bases to trimming and J lost 0 bases, with 8 bases between them. The CDR3 covers 14 residues. Filled out from reference TRBV5-1 and TRBJ1-1, the complete variable domain reads KAGVTQTPRYLIKTRGQQVTLSCSPISGHRSVSWYQQTPGQGLQFLFEYFSETQRNKGNFPGRFSGRQFSNSRSEMNVSTLELGDSALYLCASSFGGVNTEAFFGQGTRLTVV.

This clone was seen only once. The chain carries TRBV28 and TRBJ2-5; TRBD1 might be the D (5 bases). The J call is in doubt because the DNA end fits TRBJ2-7 better. The CDR3 runs to 14 residues. Germline loops: CDR1 MDHEN, CDR2 SYDVKM. The CDR3 loop is CASDPAGQGDEQYF. The CDR3 nucleotides are TGTGCCAGCGATCCCGCAGGACAAGGAGACGAGCAGTACTTC.